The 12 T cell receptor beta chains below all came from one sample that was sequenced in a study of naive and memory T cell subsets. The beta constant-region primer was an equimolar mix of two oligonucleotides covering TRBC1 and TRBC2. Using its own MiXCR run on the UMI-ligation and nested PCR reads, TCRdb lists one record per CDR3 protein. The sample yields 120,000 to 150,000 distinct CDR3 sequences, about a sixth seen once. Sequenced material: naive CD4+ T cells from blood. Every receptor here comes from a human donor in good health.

DNA for the CDR3: TGTGCCAGCAGCCCGAGAGGGGCCGGCATAGATACGCAGTATTTT. It codes for CASSPRGAGIDTQYF. The rearrangement links TRBV28 to TRBJ2-3; D might be TRBD1 or TRBD2, each matching 5 bases. V was shortened by 6 bases and J by 5 bases, with 18 bases between the two germline ends. Per the germline V gene, CDR1 is MDHEN and CDR2 is SYDVKM. CDR3 size: 15 residues.

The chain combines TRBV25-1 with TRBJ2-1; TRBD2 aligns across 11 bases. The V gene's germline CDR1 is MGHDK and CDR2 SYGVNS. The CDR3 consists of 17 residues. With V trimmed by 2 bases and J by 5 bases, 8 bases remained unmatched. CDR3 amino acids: CASSELLAGGPNNEQFF. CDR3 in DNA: TGTGCCAGCAGTGAACTCCTAGCGGGAGGACCAAACAATGAGCAGTTCTTC.

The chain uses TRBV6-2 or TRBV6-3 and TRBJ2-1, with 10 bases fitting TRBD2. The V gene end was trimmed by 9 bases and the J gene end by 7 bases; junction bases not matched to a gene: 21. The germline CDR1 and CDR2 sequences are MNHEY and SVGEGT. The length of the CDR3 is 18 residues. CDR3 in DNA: TGTGCCAGTACCGGACTAGCGGTAAAAGCGAAGGGAGGAAATGAGCAGTTCTTC. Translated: CASTGLAVKAKGGNEQFF.

CDR3 residues: CASRSRESGELFF. The DNA of the CDR3 is TGTGCCAGCAGATCCAGGGAATCCGGGGAGCTGTTTTTT. The rearrangement uses TRBV12-3 or TRBV12-4 and TRBJ2-2, with a tentative D call TRBD1 (5 bases). CDR3 length equals 13 residues. V gave up 6 bases and J gave up 6 bases, with 11 bases separating them.

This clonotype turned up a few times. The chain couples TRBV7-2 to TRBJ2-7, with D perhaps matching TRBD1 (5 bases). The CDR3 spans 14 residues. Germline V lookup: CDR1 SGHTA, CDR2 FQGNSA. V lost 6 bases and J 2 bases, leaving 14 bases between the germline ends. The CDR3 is CASRDTGVTYEQYF. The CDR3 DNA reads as TGTGCCAGCAGGGATACAGGCGTTACCTACGAGCAGTACTTC.

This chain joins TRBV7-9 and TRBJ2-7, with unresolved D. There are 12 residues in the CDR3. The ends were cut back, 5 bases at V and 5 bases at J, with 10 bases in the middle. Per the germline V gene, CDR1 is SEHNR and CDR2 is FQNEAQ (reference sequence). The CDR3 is CASSKRDDEQYF. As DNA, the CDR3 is TGTGCCAGCAGCAAGCGAGACGACGAGCAGTACTTC. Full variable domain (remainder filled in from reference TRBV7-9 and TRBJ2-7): DTGVSQNPRHKITKRGQNVTFRCDPISEHNRLYWYRQTLGQGPEFLTYFQNEAQLEKSRLLSDRFSAERPKGSFSTLEIQRTEQGDSAMYLCASSKRDDEQYFGPGTRLTVT.

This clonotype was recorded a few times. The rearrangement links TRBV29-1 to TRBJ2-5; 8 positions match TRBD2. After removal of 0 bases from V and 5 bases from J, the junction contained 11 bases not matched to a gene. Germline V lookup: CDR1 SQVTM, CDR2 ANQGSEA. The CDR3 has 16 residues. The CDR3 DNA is TGCAGCGTTGAAGATCGGTTCAGAGTAGCGGGGGAGACCCAGTACTTC. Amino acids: CSVEDRFRVAGETQYF. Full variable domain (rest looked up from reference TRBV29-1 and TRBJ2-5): SAVISQKPSRDICQRGTSLTIQCQVDSQVTMMFWYRQQPGQSLTLIATANQGSEATYESGFVIDKFPISRPNLTFSTLTVSNMSPEDSSIYLCSVEDRFRVAGETQYFGPGTRLLVL.

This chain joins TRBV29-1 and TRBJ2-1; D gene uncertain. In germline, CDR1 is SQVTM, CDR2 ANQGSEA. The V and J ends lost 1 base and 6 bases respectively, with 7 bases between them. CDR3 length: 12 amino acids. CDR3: CSVEGQTNEQFF. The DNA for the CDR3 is TGCAGCGTTGAAGGGCAAACCAATGAGCAGTTCTTC.

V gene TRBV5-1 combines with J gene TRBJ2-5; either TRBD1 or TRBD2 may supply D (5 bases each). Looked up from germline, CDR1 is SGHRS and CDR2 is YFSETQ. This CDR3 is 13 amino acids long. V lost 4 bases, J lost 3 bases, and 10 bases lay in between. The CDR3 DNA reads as TGCGCCAGCAGCGCAATGGGGGAAGAGACCCAGTACTTC. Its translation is CASSAMGEETQYF.

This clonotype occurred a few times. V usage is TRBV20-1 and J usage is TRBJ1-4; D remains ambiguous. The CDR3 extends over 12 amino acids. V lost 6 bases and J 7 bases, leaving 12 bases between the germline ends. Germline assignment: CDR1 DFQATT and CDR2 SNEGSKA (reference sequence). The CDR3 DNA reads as TGCAGTGCCATTTCCCGGGGTGAAAAACTGTTTTTT. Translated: CSAISRGEKLFF.

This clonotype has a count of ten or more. The CDR3 nucleotides are TGCAGTGCTAGCGGCTTTACCGATGAGCAGTTCTTC. Its protein is CSASGFTDEQFF. The chain carries TRBV20-1 and TRBJ2-1; D gene ambiguous. Trimming left V 3 bases short and J 8 bases short, with 11 bases between. This CDR3 region has 12 residues. CDR1 is DFQATT, CDR2 SNEGSKA, per germline (reference sequence).

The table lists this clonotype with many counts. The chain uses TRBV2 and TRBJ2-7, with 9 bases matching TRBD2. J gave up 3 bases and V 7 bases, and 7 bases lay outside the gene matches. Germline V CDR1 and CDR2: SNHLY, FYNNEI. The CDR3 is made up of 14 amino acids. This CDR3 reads CASNRLAEFYEQYF. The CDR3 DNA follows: TGTGCCAGCAATAGACTAGCGGAGTTCTACGAGCAGTACTTC.